What follows are 22 T cell receptor beta chains derived from one specimen sequenced in a study of beta chain features in type 1 diabetes. Investigators reverse transcribed all isolated RNA, so they sequenced expressed TCRB transcripts. Sequenced by immunoSEQ multiplex PCR; TCRdb stores in-frame clones only, minus some. This sample carries a few hundred thousand clones, roughly an eighth of them seen once, and the ten largest clones take 0.017%. The source material was naive CD4+ T cells from blood. These receptors were obtained from a man between 18 and 29 years old in good health.

As DNA, the CDR3 is TGTGCCAGCAGTTGGACTAGCGGGGCGGGGGAGACCCAGTACTTC. It translates to CASSWTSGAGETQYF. The rearrangement links TRBV28 to TRBJ2-5; 12 positions match TRBD2. Germline loops: CDR1 MDHEN, CDR2 SYDVKM. CDR3 length equals 15 residues. Trimming took 4 bases from V and 5 from J; bases not matched to a gene: 5.

This clone was observed a few times. The V call is TRBV7-9, the J call TRBJ2-1; possible D gene TRBD2, 6 bases. Germline assignment: CDR1 SEHNR and CDR2 FQNEAQ (reference sequence). The CDR3 consists of 16 residues. Between the trimmed V and J ends, which lost 4 bases and 6 bases, there was a span of 19 bases. CDR3 bases: TGTGCCAGCAGCTATTACCGGGACTCCTGGGGCAATGAGCAGTTCTTC. Translation: CASSYYRDSWGNEQFF.

V and J are TRBV4-2 and TRBJ1-2; D perhaps matches TRBD1 (5 bases). Germline V gene data show CDR1 as LGHNA and CDR2 as YNFKEQ. Deletions cut 5 bases from V and 4 bases from J, with 20 bases between. CDR3 length equals 16 residues. CDR3 region: CASSSGGNWLRYGYTF. CDR3 sequence (DNA): TGTGCCAGCAGCAGCGGGGGGAACTGGCTCCGCTATGGCTACACCTTC.

Only a few counts were recorded for this clone. DNA of the CDR3: TGTGCCAGCAGCGTAGGACTTAACACCGGGGAGCTGTTTTTT. Translated, it gives CASSVGLNTGELFF. This chain joins TRBV9 and TRBJ2-2; no definite D call. Germline lookup yields CDR1 SGDLS and CDR2 YYNGEE. Trimming removed 0 bases at V and 2 bases at J, with 5 bases between. The CDR3 runs 14 residues.

The sample holds a few counts of this clone. The V gene is TRBV7-2, the J gene TRBJ2-2, with D uncertain. The germline V gene encodes CDR1 SGHTA and CDR2 FQGNSA. There are 12 residues in the CDR3. The germline V and J ends were trimmed by 5 bases and 6 bases, with 7 bases remaining between them. The CDR3 nucleotides are TGTGCCAGCAGCCCCATTGCCGGGGAGCTGTTTTTT. Amino acids: CASSPIAGELFF.

This clone was counted a single time. This rearrangement joins TRBV19 to TRBJ1-2; no definite D call. Trimming took off 1 base at V and 0 bases at J, with 6 bases between the two ends. CDR1 LNHDA and CDR2 SQIVND come from the germline V gene (reference sequence). This CDR3 is built from 14 residues. The CDR3 DNA reads TGTGCCAGTAGTATAGCGATAGCTAACTATGGCTACACCTTC. It yields the protein CASSIAIANYGYTF.

The chain combines TRBV5-1 with TRBJ2-7; 7 bases are shared with TRBD1. Unmatched junction bases numbered 7, after V lost 5 bases and J lost 2 bases. The CDR3 spans 14 residues. CDR1 SGHRS and CDR2 YFSETQ come from the germline V gene. CDR3 DNA sequence: TGCGCCAGCAGGGGAAGGACAGGCCCCTACGAGCAGTACTTC. This translates into CASRGRTGPYEQYF.

This clone turned up a few times. The V call is TRBV5-1, the J call TRBJ1-2; D uncertain. The V end was cut by 1 base, the J end by 8 bases, with 15 bases between. The CDR3 totals 14 residues. Germline V gene lookup returns CDR1 SGHRS and CDR2 YFSETQ. The CDR3: CASSLLETAGGYTF. Written as DNA, the CDR3 is TGCGCCAGCAGCTTGTTAGAGACGGCGGGGGGCTACACCTTC.

DNA for the CDR3: TGTGCCAGCAGTTACTCAATAGGAGGGGGGGATGAAGCTTTCTTT. Amino acid sequence: CASSYSIGGGDEAFF. The chain couples TRBV6-5 to TRBJ1-1; D possibly corresponds to TRBD1 (6 bases). CDR1 and CDR2 from the germline V gene are MNHEY and SVGAGI. This CDR3 comprises 15 residues. V was trimmed by 0 bases and J by 7 bases, leaving 15 bases between them.

This clone has more than one count but fewer than ten. Other DNA sequences of this sample code for an identical CDR3. The V and J genes are TRBV28 and TRBJ1-1, with D perhaps matching TRBD1 (5 bases). CDR1 is MDHEN, CDR2 SYDVKM, per germline. Trimming removed 2 bases at V and 1 base at J, with 8 bases between. This CDR3 region has 14 residues. CDR3 in amino acids: CASSLGQGNTEAFF. CDR3 sequence (DNA): TGTGCCAGCAGTTTAGGTCAGGGGAACACTGAAGCTTTCTTT.

This clone came up a few times. The chain links TRBV7-9 to TRBJ2-5; the D gene is possibly TRBD1 (5 bases). Trimming shortened V by 5 bases and J by 3 bases, and 13 bases separated the two germline ends. The CDR3 spans 14 residues. Germline assignment: CDR1 SEHNR and CDR2 FQNEAQ (reference sequence). CDR3 loop: CASSVGLREETQYF. CDR3 in DNA: TGTGCCAGCAGCGTGGGGCTCCGGGAAGAGACCCAGTACTTC.

The chain uses TRBV11-1 and TRBJ1-2, with D possibly being TRBD1 (6 bases). With 5 bases removed from V and 3 bases from J, the gap between germline ends came to 13 bases. CDR1 and CDR2 (germline): SGHAT, FQDESV (reference sequence). The CDR3 runs to 14 residues. The CDR3, as DNA: TGTGCCAGCAGCCACCGGCGGACAGACTATGGCTACACCTTC. It specifies CASSHRRTDYGYTF.

V is TRBV18 and J is TRBJ2-1, with TRBD2 matching 11 bases. The CDR3 covers 15 residues. V shed 0 bases, J shed 16 bases, and the junction held 11 bases outside the gene matches. The V gene's germline CDR1 is KGHSH and CDR2 LQKENI. The DNA for the CDR3 is TGTGCCAGCTCACCACCGACACTAGCGGGAGTTTGGCTCTTCTTC. Protein sequence: CASSPPTLAGVWLFF. Variable domain in full (rest from reference TRBV18 and TRBJ2-1): NAGVMQNPRHLVRRRGQEARLRCSPMKGHSHVYWYRQLPEEGLKFMVYLQKENIIDESGMPKERFSAEFPKEGPSILRIQQVVRGDSAAYFCASSPPTLAGVWLFFGPGTRLTVL.

The chain joins TRBV28 to TRBJ1-5; D ambiguous. From germline, CDR1 is MDHEN and CDR2 SYDVKM. Trimming stripped 5 bases from V and 1 base from J, with 3 bases between. The CDR3 covers 12 residues. The CDR3 here is CASSISNQPQHF. The DNA of the CDR3 is TGTGCCAGCAGTATAAGCAATCAGCCCCAGCATTTT.

The V call is TRBV5-4, the J call TRBJ2-7; TRBD1 is a possible D gene (5 bases). This CDR3 region has 14 residues. The V gene lost 3 bases and the J gene lost 6 bases, with 16 bases spanning the gap. From germline, CDR1 is SGHNT and CDR2 YYREEE (reference sequence). CDR3: CASSSRSTVAEQYF. The CDR3 region has the DNA TGTGCCAGCAGCTCCCGATCGACAGTCGCCGAGCAGTACTTC.

The V gene is TRBV14, the J gene TRBJ2-7, with no clear D. Germline V gene sequence: CDR1 SGHDN, CDR2 FVKESK. The V gene lost 6 bases and the J gene lost 2 bases, with 17 bases spanning the gap. This CDR3 contains 15 residues. CDR3 amino acids: CASSRYPIPTYEQYF. CDR3 DNA: TGTGCCAGCAGTCGTTACCCAATACCTACCTACGAGCAGTACTTC.

This rearrangement joins TRBV7-2 to TRBJ2-5; perhaps TRBD1 as D (5 bases). CDR3 size: 15 residues. V was clipped by 1 base and J by 8 bases, with 17 bases between them. Germline V gene data show CDR1 as SGHTA and CDR2 as FQGNSA. The CDR3 nucleotides are TGTGCCAGCAGCTTAGTAGTCCTGCAGGGCCAAACCCAGTACTTC. It translates to CASSLVVLQGQTQYF.

This chain joins TRBV7-2 and TRBJ2-3; D is unclear. The CDR3 is 13 amino acids. V was clipped by 0 bases and J by 6 bases, with 7 bases between them. CDR1 is SGHTA and CDR2 is FQGNSA in the germline V gene. CDR3 protein: CASSLAALDTQYF. In DNA form, the CDR3 reads TGTGCCAGCAGCTTAGCGGCCCTTGATACGCAGTATTTT.

This clone was detected a few times. The V and J genes are TRBV28 and TRBJ2-5; TRBD1 might be the D (6 bases). CDR3 length: 14 amino acids. With 4 bases removed from V and 1 base from J, the gap between germline ends came to 10 bases. Germline V lookup: CDR1 MDHEN, CDR2 SYDVKM. As DNA, the CDR3 is TGTGCCAGCAGTTCCACAGGGTTCCAAGAGACCCAGTACTTC. Translated, it gives CASSSTGFQETQYF.

This clone was observed a few times. The rearrangement links TRBV6-5 to TRBJ2-3, with TRBD2 matching 13 bases. Trimming removed 3 bases from V and 5 bases from J; junction bases left unmatched: 5. CDR3 size: 16 residues. From germline, CDR1 is MNHEY and CDR2 SVGAGI. DNA of the CDR3: TGTGCCAGCAGTTATTCCGGACTAGCGGGGGAAGATACGCAGTATTTT. Protein: CASSYSGLAGEDTQYF.

This clone was seen a handful of times. The chain combines TRBV18 with TRBJ2-7; no reliable D call. There are 12 residues in the CDR3. Looked up from germline, CDR1 is KGHSH and CDR2 is LQKENI. Trimming took 3 bases from V and 4 from J, leaving 7 bases between them. The CDR3 region is CASSPRPYEQYF. As DNA, the CDR3 is TGTGCCAGCTCACCGAGGCCTTACGAGCAGTACTTC.

The chain carries TRBV6-4 and TRBJ1-1, with 11 bases lining up with TRBD1. CDR3 size: 14 residues. Looked up from germline, CDR1 is MRHNA and CDR2 is SNTAGT. V gave up 2 bases and J gave up 7 bases; unmatched junction bases: 3. CDR3 nucleotide sequence: TGTGCCAGCAGTGACGGACAGGGGGCTGGTGAAGCTTTCTTT. It encodes CASSDGQGAGEAFF.